The 8 T cell receptor beta chains in this list originate from one sample, sequenced in a study of blood T cell repertoires in COVID-19. This table comes from immunoSEQ multiplex PCR, and its TCRdb copy is limited to in-frame clones, with some not included. The sample has roughly 120,000 clones, about 70% seen once; the top ten hold approximately 6%. The sequenced sample consisted of peripheral blood. The receptors stem from a man older than 75 with COVID-19, enrolled during active disease.

J is TRBJ2-7 and V is TRBV18; D gene uncertain. CDR1 is KGHSH and CDR2 is LQKENI in the germline V gene. Trimming took 0 bases from V and 4 from J, leaving 10 bases between them. The CDR3 runs to 14 residues. Written as DNA, the CDR3 is TGTGCCAGCTCACCACCGAGCTTAATTTACGAGCAGTACTTC. Translation gives CASSPPSLIYEQYF.

This chain joins TRBV5-4 and TRBJ1-1; D perhaps matches TRBD1 (6 bases). V was clipped by 0 bases and J by 4 bases, with 16 bases between them. The CDR3 runs to 16 residues. CDR1 and CDR2 from the germline V gene are SGHNT and YYREEE (reference sequence). The chain's CDR3 is CASSLAGAGAATEAFF. Here the CDR3 DNA reads TGTGCCAGCAGCTTGGCCGGGGCAGGGGCCGCCACTGAAGCTTTCTTT.

The chain couples TRBV28 to TRBJ1-5, with no clear D. The CDR3 loop spans 15 amino acids. Germline CDR1 reads MDHEN; CDR2 reads SYDVKM. V was cut by 5 bases and J by 2 bases, with 13 bases left in between. CDR3 protein: CASSGEGWGNQPQHF. CDR3 nucleotides: TGTGCCAGCAGTGGGGAGGGTTGGGGCAATCAGCCCCAGCATTTT.

The V gene is TRBV3-1 (or the pseudogene TRBV3-2), the J gene TRBJ2-7; TRBD1 matches 7 bases. The germline V gene encodes CDR1 LGHDT and CDR2 YNNKEL (reference sequence). The CDR3 extends over 14 amino acids. The trim removed 4 bases at V and 5 bases at J, leaving 8 bases unmatched. CDR3: CASSPTTGFHEQYF. The CDR3, as DNA: TGTGCCAGCAGCCCGACGACAGGGTTCCACGAGCAGTACTTC.

This chain connects TRBV6-1 to TRBJ1-1; possibly TRBD1 for D (6 bases). Germline-derived CDR1 and CDR2 are MNHNS and SASEGT. The CDR3 runs 15 residues. Trimming took off 1 base at V and 4 bases at J, with 13 bases between the two ends. In nucleotides, the CDR3 is TGTGCCAGCAGTGAAGGGCAGGGGTGGGGCACTGAAGCTTTCTTT. It codes for CASSEGQGWGTEAFF.

The chain is built from TRBV25-1 and TRBJ2-5, with TRBD1 identical over 10 bases. Germline CDR1 reads MGHDK; CDR2 reads SYGVNS. The ends lost 11 bases at V and 4 bases at J; junction bases unmatched: 7. The CDR3 runs 13 residues. The DNA for the CDR3 is TGTGCCTCGACCTGGACAGGGGGAGAGACCCAGTACTTC. Translation: CASTWTGGETQYF. The whole variable domain, remainder taken from reference TRBV25-1 and TRBJ2-5, is EADIYQTPRYLVIGTGKKITLECSQTMGHDKMYWYQQDPGMELHLIHYSYGVNSTEKGDLSSESTVSRIRTEHFPLTLESARPSHTSQYLCASTWTGGETQYFGPGTRLLVL.

Written as DNA, the CDR3 is TGTGCCAGCAGTTTATATAGGGGTTCGACTGAAGCTTTCTTT. It codes for CASSLYRGSTEAFF. The rearrangement links TRBV28 to TRBJ1-1, with D tentatively TRBD1 (5 bases). This CDR3 spans 14 amino acids. Germline values: CDR1 MDHEN, CDR2 SYDVKM. The germline V and J ends were trimmed by 1 base and 5 bases, with 11 bases remaining between them.

This rearrangement joins TRBV15 to TRBJ2-7; maybe TRBD1 (7 bases). The length of the CDR3 is 14 residues. Germline CDR1 reads LNHNV; CDR2 reads YYDKDF (reference sequence). V lost 1 base to trimming and J lost 5 bases, with 12 bases between them. The CDR3 DNA reads as TGTGCCACCAGCAGAGGGTCCAGGGGGGACGAGCAGTACTTC. This encodes CATSRGSRGDEQYF.